These 22 T cell receptor beta chains were all obtained from the same sample, sequenced in a study of cytomegalovirus exposure and HLA in healthy donors. PCR primers comprised 60 Vbeta and 13 Jbeta primers. Some clones are missing from TCRdb's copy, which holds only in-frame ones; the method was immunoSEQ multiplex PCR. The table lists fewer than 150,000 clones, about 64% of them singletons, with 8% to 10% in the top ten. The sample consisted of PBMCs. These receptors all stem from a man between 18 and 35 years old in good health and CMV-seropositive.

The V call is TRBV9, the J call TRBJ2-3, with 11 bases that match TRBD2. The germline V gene encodes CDR1 SGDLS and CDR2 YYNGEE. Germline trimming cut 4 bases from V and 8 bases from J; bases unmatched to any gene: 12. The CDR3 length is 16 residues. The CDR3 DNA reads TGTGCCAGCAGCTCATACTCCGGGACTAGCGGTGTTACGCAGTATTTT. Translation gives CASSSYSGTSGVTQYF.

The J gene is TRBJ1-3, the V gene TRBV7-9; possibly TRBD1 for D (5 bases). This CDR3 has 14 amino acids. CDR1 is SEHNR and CDR2 is FQNEAQ in the germline V gene (reference sequence). V lost 0 bases to trimming and J lost 2 bases, with 5 bases between them. CDR3 residues: CASSLAGAGNTIYF. The CDR3 nucleotides read TGTGCCAGCAGCTTAGCAGGGGCTGGAAACACCATATATTTT. The whole variable domain, remainder taken from reference TRBV7-9 and TRBJ1-3, is DTGVSQNPRHKITKRGQNVTFRCDPISEHNRLYWYRQTLGQGPEFLTYFQNEAQLEKSRLLSDRFSAERPKGSFSTLEIQRTEQGDSAMYLCASSLAGAGNTIYFGEGSWLTVV.

The genes are TRBV6-1 and TRBJ2-1; D is unclear. The V gene's germline CDR1 is MNHNS and CDR2 SASEGT. This CDR3 has 16 residues. Trimming stripped 2 bases from V and 7 bases from J, with 18 bases between. CDR3: CASSELLSPLQNEQFF. The CDR3 coding sequence is TGTGCCAGCAGTGAACTACTCTCCCCCCTCCAAAATGAGCAGTTCTTC.

The chain has TRBV28 and TRBJ1-4; 7 nucleotides agree with TRBD1. The length of the CDR3 is 14 residues. V lost 6 bases to trimming and J lost 13 bases; unmatched junction nucleotides: 14. In germline, CDR1 is MDHEN, CDR2 SYDVKM. CDR3 DNA sequence: TGTGCCAGCAGCCGAGGGACAGCTAACTTGGGACTGTTTTTT. Translating gives CASSRGTANLGLFF. The full variable domain, with the rest looked up from reference TRBV28 and TRBJ1-4, is DVKVTQSSRYLVKRTGEKVFLECVQDMDHENMFWYRQDPGLGLRLIYFSYDVKMKEKGDIPEGYSVSREKKERFSLILESASTNQTSMYLCASSRGTANLGLFFGSGTQLSVL.

V gene TRBV5-4 combines with J gene TRBJ2-2, with 7 bases matching TRBD2. V dropped 3 bases and J dropped 4; count of bases not matched to a gene: 12. This CDR3 contains 17 residues. Germline assignment: CDR1 SGHNT and CDR2 YYREEE (reference sequence). CDR3 DNA: TGTGCCAGCAGCTCAGGCGGGGGATCAGTCGTCACCGGGGAGCTGTTTTTT. Protein product: CASSSGGGSVVTGELFF.

This clone has more than one count but fewer than ten. The chain employs TRBV5-4 and TRBJ2-5; tentative D call: TRBD1 (5 bases). The CDR3 extends over 15 amino acids. Germline V gene data show CDR1 as SGHNT and CDR2 as YYREEE (reference sequence). Trimming removed 4 bases at V and 4 bases at J, with 17 bases between. The CDR3 is CASSPSGREGETQYF. The DNA for the CDR3 is TGTGCCAGCAGCCCCTCGGGCAGGGAAGGAGAGACCCAGTACTTC.

This clone was recorded a few times. This chain joins TRBV18 and TRBJ2-1; TRBD1 matches 9 bases. This CDR3 is built from 16 residues. The germline V gene has CDR1 KGHSH and CDR2 LQKENI. V shed 1 base, J shed 8 bases, and the junction held 9 bases outside the gene matches. CDR3 amino acids: CASSPRGTGGPHEQFF. The CDR3 bases are TGTGCCAGCTCACCACGCGGTACAGGGGGCCCCCATGAGCAGTTCTTC. The entire variable domain, with the rest obtained from reference TRBV18 and TRBJ2-1, is as follows: NAGVMQNPRHLVRRRGQEARLRCSPMKGHSHVYWYRQLPEEGLKFMVYLQKENIIDESGMPKERFSAEFPKEGPSILRIQQVVRGDSAAYFCASSPRGTGGPHEQFFGPGTRLTVL.

The chain joins TRBV28 to TRBJ1-4; TRBD1 agrees at 7 bases. There are 14 residues in the CDR3. V lost 5 bases, J lost 3 bases, and 3 bases stayed unmatched. Looked up from germline, CDR1 is MDHEN and CDR2 is SYDVKM. The CDR3 protein is CASSQGGANEKLFF. CDR3 bases: TGTGCCAGCAGTCAGGGGGGAGCTAATGAAAAACTGTTTTTT.

The chain recombines TRBV6-1 with TRBJ2-2; 10 bases line up with TRBD1. Trimming took 2 bases from V and 2 from J; bases not matched to a gene: 14. CDR1 and CDR2 (germline): MNHNS, SASEGT. There are 20 residues in the CDR3. The CDR3 loop reads CASSETRDRGLRSNTGELFF. For the CDR3, the DNA is TGTGCCAGCAGTGAAACCCGGGACAGGGGATTGAGGAGTAACACCGGGGAGCTGTTTTTT.

This sequence joins TRBV5-1 and TRBJ2-7; 8 bases align to TRBD2. In germline, CDR1 is SGHRS, CDR2 YFSETQ. This CDR3 spans 15 amino acids. V shed 3 bases and J 1 base; nucleotides not matched to a gene: 6. The CDR3 sequence: CASSSTSGKSYEQYF. The CDR3, as DNA: TGCGCCAGCAGCTCCACTAGCGGTAAATCCTACGAGCAGTACTTC.

With regard to this clone: The same CDR3 can be traced to other DNA sequences in this sample. This chain uses TRBV7-9 with TRBJ2-2, with D hard to call. CDR1 is SEHNR, CDR2 FQNEAQ, per germline (reference sequence). Trimming left V 5 bases short and J 5 bases short, with 6 bases between. The CDR3 runs to 12 residues. This CDR3 is CASSLSTGELFF. In DNA form, the CDR3 reads TGTGCCAGCAGCCTTAGTACCGGGGAGCTGTTTTTT.

This clone was found a few times. J is TRBJ2-5 and V is TRBV2; 10 bases are a match to TRBD2. In germline, CDR1 is SNHLY, CDR2 FYNNEI. With 8 bases clipped from V and 1 base from J, the junction kept 7 bases outside the gene matches. CDR3 length: 15 amino acids. In nucleotides, the CDR3 is TGTGCCAGCCAAAGTAGCGGGGGGCTCCAAGAGACCCAGTACTTC. It encodes CASQSSGGLQETQYF.

The gene calls are TRBV5-4 and TRBJ2-7, with 7 bases aligning to TRBD1. V lost 0 bases, J lost 12 bases, and 6 bases stayed unmatched. The CDR3 consists of 12 residues. The germline gives CDR1 SGHNT, CDR2 YYREEE (reference sequence). CDR3 region: CASSLGQGKVYF. The CDR3 coding sequence is TGTGCCAGCAGCTTGGGACAGGGAAAAGTGTACTTC.

The rearrangement uses TRBV27 and TRBJ2-1; possible D gene TRBD1, 5 bases. Germline V gives CDR1 MNHEY, CDR2 SMNVEV (reference sequence). This CDR3 is 13 amino acids long. The V and J ends lost 5 bases and 2 bases respectively, with 7 bases between them. In nucleotides, the CDR3 is TGTGCCAGCAGTAGGGGCGCCTACAATGAGCAGTTCTTC. This sequence encodes CASSRGAYNEQFF.

This clone was seen only once. The gene calls are TRBV6-1 and TRBJ2-5; 7 positions agree with TRBD1. Trimming took 7 bases from V and 3 from J; bases not matched to a gene: 5. This CDR3 is built from 13 residues. CDR1 is MNHNS and CDR2 is SASEGT in the germline V gene. CDR3 in amino acids: CASTTGAEETQYF. The CDR3 region has the DNA TGTGCCAGCACTACAGGGGCGGAAGAGACCCAGTACTTC.

V is TRBV5-1 and J is TRBJ1-1; D gene ambiguous. The CDR3 runs 13 residues. CDR1 and CDR2 from the germline V gene are SGHRS and YFSETQ. V was clipped by 4 bases and J by 2 bases, with 9 bases between them. The CDR3: CASSLARNTEAFF. CDR3 sequence (DNA): TGCGCCAGCAGCCTAGCCCGTAACACTGAAGCTTTCTTT.

This clone showed up just a few times. The chain is built from TRBV4-1 and TRBJ2-5, with 8 bases aligning to TRBD2. Looked up from germline, CDR1 is MGHRA and CDR2 is YSYEKL. The CDR3 extends over 18 amino acids. V was pared by 4 bases and J by 2 bases, with 15 bases of the junction left unmatched. DNA for the CDR3: TGCGCCAGCAGCCGACCTACCCGCTCGGGACTAGAGCAAGAGACCCAGTACTTC. It yields the protein CASSRPTRSGLEQETQYF.

The chain combines TRBV5-1 with TRBJ1-1; 10 positions agree with TRBD1. CDR3 length equals 16 residues. From germline, CDR1 is SGHRS and CDR2 YFSETQ. V dropped 5 bases and J dropped 1; count of bases not matched to a gene: 8. CDR3 sequence reads: CASRAGQGNKNTEAFF. In DNA, the CDR3 is TGCGCCAGCAGGGCGGGACAGGGGAATAAGAACACTGAAGCTTTCTTT.

This rearrangement joins TRBV11-2 to TRBJ2-5; 8 bases agree with TRBD2. CDR1 is SGHAT and CDR2 is FQNNGV in the germline V gene. V shed 5 bases, J shed 6 bases, and the junction held 11 bases outside the gene matches. The CDR3 length is 15 residues. For the CDR3, the DNA is TGTGCCAGCAGCCCTGAGATAGCGGGGTCACAGACCCAGTACTTC. Translating it yields CASSPEIAGSQTQYF. The full variable domain, with the rest looked up from reference TRBV11-2 and TRBJ2-5, is EAGVAQSPRYKIIEKRQSVAFWCNPISGHATLYWYQQILGQGPKLLIQFQNNGVVDDSQLPKDRFSAERLKGVDSTLKIQPAKLEDSAVYLCASSPEIAGSQTQYFGPGTRLLVL.

This clone was seen only a few times. The J gene is TRBJ2-5, the V gene TRBV6-5; 8 bases are a match to TRBD2. Unmatched junction bases numbered 2, after V lost 8 bases and J lost 3 bases. This CDR3 spans 12 amino acids. Per the germline V gene, CDR1 is MNHEY and CDR2 is SVGAGI. CDR3 coding DNA: TGTGCCAGCGGGACTAGGGAAGAGACCCAGTACTTC. It is translated as CASGTREETQYF.

This clone showed up just a few times. This chain connects TRBV6-5 to TRBJ2-5, with 7 bases lining up with TRBD1. Judging by the DNA end, TRBJ2-7 fits better; the J call may be wrong. Germline CDR1 MNHEY, CDR2 SVGAGI. The CDR3 is made up of 14 amino acids. CDR3 DNA sequence: TGTGCCATCGGACGACAGGGTAGCTCCTACGAGCAGTACTTC. The encoded protein is CAIGRQGSSYEQYF.

This clone was seen just once. V is TRBV15 and J is TRBJ1-1; D is ambiguous. This CDR3 has 14 residues. The germline V and J ends were trimmed by 3 bases and 1 base, with 9 bases remaining between them. Germline V gene data show CDR1 as LNHNV and CDR2 as YYDKDF (reference sequence). The CDR3 nucleotides are TGTGCCACCAGCAGGGGCCTGGGGAACACTGAAGCTTTCTTT. It codes for CATSRGLGNTEAFF.